A single sample gave rise to the 25 T cell receptor beta chains below, sequenced in a study of cytomegalovirus exposure and HLA in healthy donors. The PCR ran on 60 Vbeta and 13 Jbeta primers. Sequencing used immunoSEQ multiplex PCR; TCRdb keeps in-frame clones, though not all of them. The top ten clones hold 6.8% of a sample with roughly 50,000 clones, approximately 75% of them seen once. Material for sequencing was PBMCs. These receptors all stem from a man aged 25-45 years in good health and CMV-seropositive.

This clone was recorded only once. V gene TRBV5-1 combines with J gene TRBJ1-2; perhaps TRBD1 as D (6 bases). CDR1 is SGHRS and CDR2 is YFSETQ in the germline V gene. V dropped 0 bases and J dropped 4 bases, with 13 bases sitting between them. This CDR3 region has 15 residues. Here the CDR3 reads CASSLAEGGGYGYTF. CDR3 coding DNA: TGCGCCAGCAGCTTGGCCGAGGGAGGGGGCTATGGCTACACCTTC.

This chain connects TRBV6-1 to TRBJ2-1, with a tentative D call TRBD1 (6 bases). CDR1 MNHNS and CDR2 SASEGT come from the germline V gene. V shed 3 bases and J shed 10 bases, with 13 bases lying between them. The CDR3 length is 13 residues. In nucleotides, the CDR3 is TGTGCCAGCAGTGAGGTGACAGGTTACGAGCAGTTCTTC. Its protein is CASSEVTGYEQFF.

This clone appeared a single time. The J gene is TRBJ1-5, the V gene TRBV5-1, with D possibly matching TRBD1 (5 bases). The CDR3 totals 13 residues. V gave up 2 bases and J gave up 8 bases, with 11 bases separating them. CDR1 is SGHRS and CDR2 is YFSETQ in the germline V gene. The CDR3 nucleotides are TGCGCCAGCAGCTTATCAGGGAGGGAGCCCCAGCATTTT. It encodes CASSLSGREPQHF. The full variable domain, with the rest looked up from reference TRBV5-1 and TRBJ1-5, is KAGVTQTPRYLIKTRGQQVTLSCSPISGHRSVSWYQQTPGQGLQFLFEYFSETQRNKGNFPGRFSGRQFSNSRSEMNVSTLELGDSALYLCASSLSGREPQHFGDGTRLSIL.

This clone was found a few times. This chain uses TRBV4-3 with TRBJ1-1, with no clear D. Between the trimmed V and J ends, which lost 0 bases and 1 base, there was a span of 9 bases. The CDR3 is made up of 15 amino acids. Germline V gene lookup returns CDR1 LGHNA and CDR2 YSLEER. CDR3: CASSQDTSGNTEAFF. The DNA for the CDR3 is TGCGCCAGCAGCCAAGATACCTCAGGGAACACTGAAGCTTTCTTT.

The chain couples TRBV19 to TRBJ1-5, with unresolved D. The V gene's germline CDR1 is LNHDA and CDR2 SQIVND (reference sequence). CDR3 length equals 14 residues. V was trimmed by 7 bases and J by 7 bases, leaving 17 bases between them. CDR3 in amino acids: CASTLGGWGQPQHF. The CDR3 nucleotides are TGTGCCAGTACCCTGGGAGGTTGGGGACAGCCCCAGCATTTT.

The chain has TRBV10-3 and TRBJ1-2; D ambiguous. The V end was cut by 11 bases, the J end by 4 bases, with 20 bases between. In germline, CDR1 is ENHRY, CDR2 SYGVKD. The CDR3 consists of 14 residues. For the CDR3, the DNA is TGTGCCCGCCCTATAGATACAGACCCCTATGGCTACACCTTC. It specifies CARPIDTDPYGYTF.

The chain joins TRBV7-6 to TRBJ2-1; D remains unclear. The length of the CDR3 is 11 residues. Germline V gene data show CDR1 as SGHVS and CDR2 as FNYEAQ. V was trimmed by 5 bases and J by 4 bases, leaving 3 bases between them. CDR3 DNA sequence: TGTGCCAGCAGCGCGTACAATGAGCAGTTCTTC. It specifies CASSAYNEQFF.

This clone was detected only a few times. This sequence joins TRBV4-1 and TRBJ1-1, with D unclear. The CDR3 is made up of 15 amino acids. V dropped 0 bases and J dropped 10 bases, with 18 bases sitting between them. Germline V gene lookup returns CDR1 MGHRA and CDR2 YSYEKL. The CDR3 sequence: CASSQEVRPLSGAFF. The DNA of the CDR3 is TGCGCCAGCAGCCAAGAAGTCCGACCGCTGAGCGGAGCTTTCTTT.

The chain has TRBV30 and TRBJ2-5, with 7 bases aligning to TRBD2. The V gene's germline CDR1 is GTSNPN and CDR2 SVGIG (reference sequence). V was pared by 5 bases and J by 5 bases, with 20 bases of the junction left unmatched. The CDR3 is 17 residues long. The CDR3: CAWDLAQLGGGGETQYF. The CDR3 bases are TGTGCCTGGGACCTAGCGCAACTGGGCGGGGGTGGGGAGACCCAGTACTTC.

This sequence joins TRBV15 and TRBJ2-3; 8 nucleotides match TRBD2. From germline, CDR1 is LNHNV and CDR2 YYDKDF (reference sequence). The CDR3 totals 15 residues. Trimming at V came to 3 bases and at J to 8 bases, leaving 10 bases not matched to a gene. As DNA, the CDR3 is TGTGCCACCAGCAGCCCCGGCAGCGGGGGAGCTACGCAGTATTTT. Residues: CATSSPGSGGATQYF. Looking up the rest from reference TRBV15 and TRBJ2-3 gives the full variable domain: DAMVIQNPRYQVTQFGKPVTLSCSQTLNHNVMYWYQQKSSQAPKLLFHYYDKDFNNEADTPDNFQSRRPNTSFCFLDIRSPGLGDTAMYLCATSSPGSGGATQYFGPGTRLTVL.

V usage is TRBV19 and J usage is TRBJ2-2; unclear D gene. V gave up 3 bases and J gave up 6 bases, with 2 bases separating them. This CDR3 has 11 residues. Germline values: CDR1 LNHDA, CDR2 SQIVND (reference sequence). CDR3 amino acids: CASSISGELFF. The CDR3 bases are TGTGCCAGTAGTATCTCCGGGGAGCTGTTTTTT.

The V call is TRBV4-2, the J call TRBJ1-3, with TRBD1 matching 10 bases. Germline V gene sequence: CDR1 LGHNA, CDR2 YNFKEQ. J lost 8 bases, V lost 0 bases, and 4 bases had no gene match. The CDR3 consists of 15 residues. CDR3 region: CASSQEWTGGDTIYF. CDR3 DNA sequence: TGTGCCAGCAGCCAAGAGTGGACAGGGGGAGACACCATATATTTT.

This sequence joins TRBV7-9 and TRBJ1-5, with 8 nucleotides matching TRBD1. The CDR3 extends over 13 amino acids. The germline V gene has CDR1 SEHNR and CDR2 FQNEAQ (reference sequence). Losses at the gene ends were 5 bases for V and 6 bases for J; bases not matched to a gene: 3. CDR3 region: CASSTGGFQPQHF. DNA of the CDR3: TGTGCCAGCAGCACAGGGGGTTTTCAGCCCCAGCATTTT.

In nucleotides, the CDR3 is TGTGCCACCAGCCGGGGGCGACAGGGAAACTATGGCTACACCTTC. It specifies CATSRGRQGNYGYTF. The chain combines TRBV15 with TRBJ1-2; 7 positions match TRBD1. Germline CDR1 and CDR2: LNHNV and YYDKDF (reference sequence). V gave up 5 bases and J gave up 2 bases; unmatched junction bases: 8. The CDR3 contains 15 residues.

This clone has only a few counts. DNA of the CDR3: TGTGCCAGCAGCCCATCGAGGGACAGGGCTGGGGCTGGGGCCAACGTCCTGACTTTC. This gives the protein CASSPSRDRAGAGANVLTF. The chain has TRBV11-2 and TRBJ2-6; 9 bases map to TRBD1. CDR1 is SGHAT, CDR2 FQNNGV, per germline. With V trimmed by 5 bases and J by 2 bases, 13 bases remained unmatched. The CDR3 is 19 residues long.

This sequence joins TRBV6-5 and TRBJ2-7, with 9 bases fitting TRBD1. Germline V gene sequence: CDR1 MNHEY, CDR2 SVGAGI. J lost 7 bases, V lost 8 bases, and 9 bases had no gene match. CDR3 length: 13 residues. DNA for the CDR3: TGTGCCAGCGGGGGACAGGGATTCCTGGAGCAGTACTTC. Protein sequence: CASGGQGFLEQYF.

The rearrangement links TRBV28 to TRBJ1-2, with D perhaps matching TRBD1 (6 bases). Germline lookup yields CDR1 MDHEN and CDR2 SYDVKM. The CDR3 consists of 14 residues. Deletions cut 6 bases from V and 4 bases from J, with 15 bases between. DNA for the CDR3: TGTGCCAGCAGCCGAACCGGGACAAGCTATGGCTACACCTTC. Its protein is CASSRTGTSYGYTF.

This rearrangement joins TRBV4-2 to TRBJ1-2; TRBD1 agrees at 7 bases. V shed 8 bases and J 5 bases; nucleotides not matched to a gene: 8. This CDR3 has 13 residues. CDR1 and CDR2 (germline): LGHNA, YNFKEQ. The CDR3: CASSRDSDYGYTF. CDR3 in DNA: TGTGCCAGCTCCCGGGACAGCGATTATGGCTACACCTTC.

This rearrangement joins TRBV11-2 to TRBJ1-3; D may be TRBD1 (6 bases). Germline CDR1 is SGHAT and CDR2 is FQNNGV. This CDR3 is built from 16 residues. Trimming took off 4 bases at V and 2 bases at J, with 15 bases between the two ends. The CDR3 nucleotides are TGTGCCAGCAGCTCGACCTGGGGGGGCACTGGAAACACCATATATTTT. Translation: CASSSTWGGTGNTIYF.

This clone was picked up one time. The J gene is TRBJ2-5, the V gene TRBV28; tentative D call: TRBD2 (6 bases). The J call may not be correct, given that the DNA end is closer to TRBJ2-7. This CDR3 is built from 14 residues. Germline assignment: CDR1 MDHEN and CDR2 SYDVKM. The CDR3, as DNA: TGTGCCAGCAGCTCGGGACTCGCCTCCTACGAGCAGTACTTC. Translation gives CASSSGLASYEQYF.

This chain connects TRBV18 to TRBJ2-3; weak D call: TRBD1 (6 bases). The CDR3 sequence is 14 residues long. Germline CDR1 KGHSH, CDR2 LQKENI. V lost 3 bases, J lost 6 bases, and 13 bases lay in between. CDR3 amino acids: CASSPVVGADTQYF. The CDR3 DNA reads TGTGCCAGCTCACCGGTGGTGGGGGCGGATACGCAGTATTTT.

CDR3 loop: CASSQDAAGGANVLTF. CDR3 DNA: TGTGCCAGCAGCCAAGATGCAGCAGGCGGGGCCAACGTCCTGACTTTC. The chain combines TRBV4-2 with TRBJ2-6; the D is unclear. The CDR3 runs to 16 residues. Germline V gene sequence: CDR1 LGHNA, CDR2 YNFKEQ. The V and J ends lost 0 bases and 4 bases respectively, with 10 bases between them.

This clone has more than one count but fewer than ten. The chain uses TRBV11-3 and TRBJ2-2; D might be TRBD2 (6 bases). The CDR3 totals 12 residues. From germline, CDR1 is SGHNT and CDR2 YENEEA. V lost 5 bases, J lost 5 bases, and 6 bases lay in between. The CDR3 nucleotides are TGTGCCAGCAGCGGGGGGACCGGGGAGCTGTTTTTT. It translates to CASSGGTGELFF. Complete variable domain (other parts from reference TRBV11-3 and TRBJ2-2): EAGVVQSPRYKIIEKKQPVAFWCNPISGHNTLYWYLQNLGQGPELLIRYENEEAVDDSQLPKDRFSAERLKGVDSTLKIQPAELGDSAVYLCASSGGTGELFFGEGSRLTVL.

The chain has TRBV13 and TRBJ2-1; a weak D match, TRBD2 (6 bases). V gave up 3 bases and J gave up 4 bases, with 13 bases separating them. The germline V gene has CDR1 PRHDT and CDR2 FYEKMQ (reference sequence). The CDR3 extends over 15 amino acids. The DNA for the CDR3 is TGTGCCAGCAGCTTTGGCGGGGAGGAGTACAATGAGCAGTTCTTC. This encodes CASSFGGEEYNEQFF.

This rearrangement joins TRBV4-1 to TRBJ2-1; the match to TRBD2 covers 9 bases. J lost 10 bases, V lost 1 base, and 11 bases had no gene match. The CDR3 is 16 residues long. Germline CDR1 reads MGHRA; CDR2 reads YSYEKL. CDR3 residues: CASSQVTAGGRGEQFF. CDR3 DNA sequence: TGCGCCAGCAGCCAAGTGACAGCGGGGGGACGAGGCGAGCAGTTCTTC.